Given below is one T cell receptor beta chain in context. The table came from immunoSEQ multiplex PCR; TCRdb's copy has only in-frame clones and leaves some out. The sample has 400,000 to 450,000 clones, 90% seen once. The sample comes from a study of control samples from healthy donors and cancer patients. CDR1 LNHDA and CDR2 SQIVND come from the germline V gene (reference sequence). V gave up 4 bases and J gave up 3 bases; unmatched junction bases: 4. CDR3 length: 15 residues. The sequence was collected from a man between 40 and 49 years old with head and neck cancer. Sequencing was done on a sample of PBMCs. The genes are TRBV19 and TRBJ2-3; 10 bases fit TRBD2. The chain's CDR3 is CASSNRAGGTDTQYF. The CDR3 nucleotides are TGTGCCAGTAGTAATAGAGCGGGGGGGACAGATACGCAGTATTTT.